The 27 T cell receptor beta chains below all came from one sample that was sequenced in a study of T-cell reconstitution after alpha-beta-depleted transplantation in children. Unique molecular identifiers were used in preparing the TCRbeta library. TCRdb reprocessed the PCR reads via MiXCR and lists one record per CDR3 protein. The sample lists hundreds of thousands of distinct CDR3 sequences, 11% occurring once. The sequences come from peripheral blood, collected 180 days after TCRalphabeta/CD19-depleted stem cell transplant. The source of these receptors is a male patient aged 2-15 years who had a stem cell transplant for chronic granulomatous disease, so the T cells may come from the graft donor.

This clonotype has at least ten counts. The chain is built from TRBV12-3 or TRBV12-4 and TRBJ1-1, with D possibly being TRBD1 (5 bases). The germline V and J ends were trimmed by 0 bases and 0 bases, with 8 bases remaining between them. The CDR3 covers 15 residues. As DNA, the CDR3 is TGTGCCAGCAGTTTAGCGAGGGGCCTGAACACTGAAGCTTTCTTT. Translated: CASSLARGLNTEAFF.

This chain joins TRBV10-1 and TRBJ2-6; D may be TRBD1 (5 bases). CDR3 length: 19 residues. CDR1 and CDR2 (germline): WNHNN, SYGVQD (reference sequence). V was clipped by 2 bases and J by 1 base, with 18 bases between them. CDR3 nucleotides: TGCGCCAGCAGTGAGCCATTCCAGGGTTCCCAGTCTGGGGCCAACGTCCTGACTTTC. Encoded protein: CASSEPFQGSQSGANVLTF.

This clonotype was counted at least ten times. The rearrangement joins TRBV7-6 to TRBJ2-7, with D perhaps TRBD1 or TRBD2 (5 bases each). Deletions cut 1 base from V and 6 bases from J, with 13 bases between. The CDR3 loop spans 14 amino acids. The V gene's germline CDR1 is SGHVS and CDR2 FNYEAQ. This CDR3 reads CASSLERVGREQYF. CDR3 nucleotide sequence: TGTGCCAGCAGCTTAGAACGGGTGGGACGCGAGCAGTACTTC. The variable domain in full, completed from reference TRBV7-6 and TRBJ2-7, reads GAGVSQSPRYKVTKRGQDVALRCDPISGHVSLYWYRQALGQGPEFLTYFNYEAQQDKSGLPNDRFSAERPEGSISTLTIQRTEQRDSAMYRCASSLERVGREQYFGPGTRLTVT.

This clonotype showed up just a few times. The V and J genes are TRBV6-5 and TRBJ2-7, with TRBD2 identical over 9 bases. The germline V gene encodes CDR1 MNHEY and CDR2 SVGAGI. With V trimmed by 3 bases and J by 7 bases, 13 bases remained unmatched. This CDR3 has 16 amino acids. The CDR3 protein is CASSYPRIAGVWEQYF. The DNA of the CDR3 is TGTGCCAGCAGTTATCCACGGATAGCGGGGGTTTGGGAGCAGTACTTC.

This clonotype was recorded at least ten times. The gene calls are TRBV7-2 and TRBJ2-7; 9 nucleotides align to TRBD2. J was trimmed by 6 bases and V by 5 bases; bases with no gene match: 8. Germline CDR1 is SGHTA and CDR2 is FQGNSA. This CDR3 region has 14 residues. The CDR3 loop is CASSASGTSREQYF. For the CDR3, the DNA is TGTGCCAGCAGCGCCTCCGGGACTAGCCGCGAGCAGTACTTC. The whole variable domain, filled in from reference TRBV7-2 and TRBJ2-7, reads GAGVSQSPSNKVTEKGKDVELRCDPISGHTALYWYRQSLGQGLEFLIYFQGNSAPDKSGLPSDRFSAERTGGSVSTLTIQRTQQEDSAVYLCASSASGTSREQYFGPGTRLTVT.

This clonotype was observed at least ten times. The chain combines TRBV7-6 with TRBJ1-1; 10 nucleotides agree with TRBD1. The length of the CDR3 is 17 residues. J lost 1 base, V lost 2 bases, and 7 bases had no gene match. From germline, CDR1 is SGHVS and CDR2 FNYEAQ. CDR3 sequence: CASSLKYRDRGNTEAFF. The CDR3 DNA sequence: TGTGCCAGCAGCTTAAAGTATCGGGACAGGGGGAACACTGAAGCTTTCTTT.

This clonotype was recorded many times. The J gene is TRBJ2-2, the V gene TRBV5-1; 7 bases map to TRBD2. This CDR3 contains 14 residues. From germline, CDR1 is SGHRS and CDR2 YFSETQ. V lost 6 bases, J lost 0 bases, and 2 bases stayed unmatched. The CDR3 spells CASTGLANTGELFF. The CDR3 DNA sequence: TGCGCCAGCACCGGACTAGCGAACACCGGGGAGCTGTTTTTT.

This chain joins TRBV7-6 and TRBJ2-3; 9 nucleotides match TRBD1. V shed 4 bases, J shed 6 bases, and the junction held 23 bases outside the gene matches. The CDR3 runs to 20 residues. Germline assignment: CDR1 SGHVS and CDR2 FNYEAQ. In DNA form, the CDR3 reads TGTGCCAGCAGCTCGTTGGTCGGGACAGGGAACATCCCCTTGGCCGATACGCAGTATTTT. This sequence encodes CASSSLVGTGNIPLADTQYF. Supplemented by reference TRBV7-6 and TRBJ2-3, the full variable domain reads GAGVSQSPRYKVTKRGQDVALRCDPISGHVSLYWYRQALGQGPEFLTYFNYEAQQDKSGLPNDRFSAERPEGSISTLTIQRTEQRDSAMYRCASSSLVGTGNIPLADTQYFGPGTRLTVL.

This clonotype was found many times. J is TRBJ1-2 and V is TRBV7-2; TRBD1 matches 8 bases. The CDR3 runs 15 residues. J was trimmed by 8 bases and V by 1 base; bases with no gene match: 9. The germline gives CDR1 SGHTA, CDR2 FQGNSA. CDR3 in DNA: TGTGCCAGCAGCTTAGTCCGACAGGGGAAGGGGGGCTACACCTTC. Protein sequence: CASSLVRQGKGGYTF.

In its sample, this clonotype was seen many times. The chain has TRBV5-1 and TRBJ1-1; D is undetermined. V was shortened by 4 bases and J by 5 bases, with 18 bases between the two germline ends. Looked up from germline, CDR1 is SGHRS and CDR2 is YFSETQ. The CDR3 contains 15 residues. Written as DNA, the CDR3 is TGCGCCAGCAGCCTAGGGATACAACGGAGGACTGAAGCTTTCTTT. Translated, it gives CASSLGIQRRTEAFF.

In its sample, this clonotype was seen many times. The chain uses TRBV19 and TRBJ1-1; D may be TRBD1 (6 bases). The length of the CDR3 is 11 residues. V lost 6 bases and J 9 bases, leaving 11 bases between the germline ends. Germline V CDR1 and CDR2: LNHDA, SQIVND (reference sequence). The chain's CDR3 is CASSRRDKAFF. The CDR3 nucleotides read TGTGCCAGTAGCCGCCGGGACAAAGCTTTCTTT.

This clonotype was seen at least ten times. The chain combines TRBV10-3 with TRBJ1-2; no firm D call. V lost 5 bases and J lost 6, with 16 bases in between. Germline loops: CDR1 ENHRY, CDR2 SYGVKD. CDR3 length equals 14 residues. The CDR3 nucleotides read TGTGCCATCAGTCCAGAGAGTCCAAGGGATGGCTACACCTTC. Its translation is CAISPESPRDGYTF.

The rearrangement uses TRBV28 and TRBJ2-7; the match to TRBD2 covers 8 bases. CDR1 MDHEN and CDR2 SYDVKM come from the germline V gene. The CDR3 extends over 16 amino acids. The V segment lost 6 bases and the J segment 2 bases; nucleotides outside the gene matches: 12. The CDR3, as DNA: TGTGCCAGCAGCTGGAGTAGCGGGACCAATACCTACGAGCAGTACTTC. Translation gives CASSWSSGTNTYEQYF.

At least ten counts were recorded for this clonotype. The V and J genes are TRBV19 and TRBJ2-2; maybe TRBD2 (5 bases). Germline assignment: CDR1 LNHDA and CDR2 SQIVND (reference sequence). V was trimmed by 4 bases and J by 4 bases, leaving 13 bases between them. This CDR3 contains 15 residues. CDR3 sequence reads: CASSSPGSVTGELFF. CDR3 bases: TGTGCCAGTAGTAGTCCGGGATCGGTCACCGGGGAGCTGTTTTTT.

The table lists this clonotype with many counts. The rearrangement links TRBV20-1 to TRBJ2-1; no definite D call. V shed 3 bases and J shed 4 bases, with 7 bases lying between them. Germline V gene sequence: CDR1 DFQATT, CDR2 SNEGSKA (reference sequence). CDR3 size: 12 residues. CDR3 coding DNA: TGCAGTGCTAGCGGCGCTTACAATGAGCAGTTCTTC. It is translated as CSASGAYNEQFF.

This clonotype was seen many times. The CDR3 DNA reads TGTGCCAGCAGCTCACAAGGACAGGGGAGCGTCTACAATGAGCAGTTCTTC. Translating gives CASSSQGQGSVYNEQFF. The gene calls are TRBV7-2 and TRBJ2-1, with 9 positions matching TRBD1. This CDR3 is 17 amino acids long. V gave up 4 bases and J gave up 3 bases; unmatched junction bases: 10. CDR1 is SGHTA, CDR2 FQGNSA, per germline.

This clonotype was seen many times. The CDR3 DNA sequence: TGCGCCAGCAGCCAAGTGGTAGCCGTCAGTGAGCAGTTCTTC. Translation gives CASSQVVAVSEQFF. V and J are TRBV4-1 and TRBJ2-1, with no clear D. There are 14 residues in the CDR3. Germline CDR1 is MGHRA and CDR2 is YSYEKL. V was trimmed by 1 base and J by 9 bases, leaving 13 bases between them.

This clonotype was seen at least ten times. V is TRBV18 and J is TRBJ2-2; no firm D call. Germline CDR1 reads KGHSH; CDR2 reads LQKENI. Trimming removed 3 bases at V and 4 bases at J, with 12 bases between. This CDR3 has 15 residues. CDR3 coding DNA: TGTGCCAGCTCACCGCTTCAAGTTTCCACCGGGGAGCTGTTTTTT. This translates into CASSPLQVSTGELFF.

Many counts were recorded for this clonotype. The rearrangement uses TRBV5-6 and TRBJ2-7; D gene uncertain. The CDR3 loop spans 12 amino acids. Trimming pared 4 bases from V and 5 bases from J, leaving 10 bases between. Germline CDR1 reads SGHDT; CDR2 reads YYEEEE. CDR3 sequence (DNA): TGTGCCAGCAGCCGGGCTCTTCACGAGCAGTACTTC. Translated: CASSRALHEQYF.

This clonotype was picked up many times. The rearrangement joins TRBV7-6 to TRBJ2-2; 10 positions agree with TRBD1. CDR3 length equals 18 residues. Germline V gives CDR1 SGHVS, CDR2 FNYEAQ. Trimming removed 1 base from V and 7 bases from J; junction bases left unmatched: 12. CDR3 residues: CASSLGRQGATWGGELFF. The CDR3, as DNA: TGTGCCAGCAGCTTAGGAAGACAGGGGGCGACCTGGGGCGGGGAGCTGTTTTTT.

At least ten counts were recorded for this clonotype. The chain is built from TRBV29-1 and TRBJ1-5; no reliable D call. With 4 bases removed from V and 3 bases from J, the gap between germline ends came to 10 bases. In germline, CDR1 is SQVTM, CDR2 ANQGSEA. This CDR3 is 13 amino acids long. CDR3 in DNA: TGCAGCGTTGGGGCAGGCTACAATCAGCCCCAGCATTTT. Protein product: CSVGAGYNQPQHF.

Ten or more counts support this clonotype. The rearrangement joins TRBV20-1 to TRBJ2-4; D gene uncertain. Germline values: CDR1 DFQATT, CDR2 SNEGSKA (reference sequence). The CDR3 covers 15 residues. The V end lost 3 bases, the J end lost 0 bases, and 12 bases lay between the germline ends. The CDR3 here is CSASPYARAKNIQYF. The CDR3 region has the DNA TGCAGTGCTAGCCCCTACGCGCGAGCCAAAAACATTCAGTACTTC.

This clonotype was recorded at least ten times. The rearrangement joins TRBV5-1 to TRBJ2-7; 13 bases are shared with TRBD2. V shed 4 bases and J 0 bases; nucleotides not matched to a gene: 7. The germline CDR1 and CDR2 sequences are SGHRS and YFSETQ. The CDR3 has 17 amino acids. The CDR3 DNA reads TGCGCCAGCAGCCCGCGGACTAGCGGGGGCCTCTCCTACGAGCAGTACTTC. It specifies CASSPRTSGGLSYEQYF.

This clonotype was detected ten times or more. V and J are TRBV7-3 and TRBJ2-1; 7 bases are shared with TRBD1. This CDR3 has 19 residues. Looked up from germline, CDR1 is SGHTA and CDR2 is FQGTGA. Germline trimming cut 1 base from V and 4 bases from J; bases unmatched to any gene: 16. The CDR3 DNA follows: TGTGCCAGCAGCTTAATAGCCCCACAGGGGTTTAATTGGTACAATGAGCAGTTCTTC. Protein sequence: CASSLIAPQGFNWYNEQFF.

This clonotype came up many times. V usage is TRBV28 and J usage is TRBJ1-5, with a tentative D call TRBD1 (6 bases). The CDR3 has 15 amino acids. The germline V and J ends were trimmed by 6 bases and 7 bases, with 19 bases remaining between them. Germline V gives CDR1 MDHEN, CDR2 SYDVKM. CDR3 nucleotides: TGTGCCAGCAGGACTTCTACTAGGGGGGAGCAGCCCCAGCATTTT. Translation: CASRTSTRGEQPQHF.

This clonotype was found many times. The rearrangement links TRBV29-1 to TRBJ1-1; D gene unclear. The CDR3 runs 8 residues. CDR1 is SQVTM and CDR2 is ANQGSEA in the germline V gene. Deletions cut 6 bases from V and 12 bases from J, with 8 bases between. For the CDR3, the DNA is TGCAGCGTGGGAAGAACTTTCTTT. This codes for CSVGRTFF.

This clonotype was recorded at least ten times. The chain has TRBV6-1 and TRBJ1-5, with 9 bases lining up with TRBD1. Trimming removed 5 bases from V and 4 bases from J; junction bases left unmatched: 9. Per the germline V gene, CDR1 is MNHNS and CDR2 is SASEGT. The CDR3 loop spans 16 amino acids. This CDR3 is CASSPQGALGNQPQHF. The CDR3 DNA sequence: TGTGCCAGCAGTCCACAGGGGGCGTTGGGAAATCAGCCCCAGCATTTT.